The entry below describes one TCR beta chain. Its target is not known. TCRdb called the reads again in MiXCR, with one record for every CDR3 protein. The profile shows about 770,000 distinct CDR3 sequences, 25% to 35% of them singletons. These data are taken from a study of T cell repertoires in cytomegalovirus infection. General study points: Clonotypes of TCR beta that were HLA-C-restricted and CMV-specific dominated the ex vivo response. Cumulative public TCR beta family frequency identified CMV carriers with the relevant HLA.

From germline, CDR1 is MNHEY and CDR2 SVGAGI. Trimming took 0 bases from V and 5 from J; bases not matched to a gene: 5. CDR3 size: 15 residues. Sample: cultured CD8+ T cells from PBMCs, taken from culture after CMV antigen stimulation. The chain is built from TRBV6-5 and TRBJ2-7; 9 nucleotides align to TRBD1. The sequence derives from a human donor in good health (CMV status not recorded). Some clones in this sample may be carry-over from other donors' samples. The CDR3 coding sequence is TGTGCCAGCAGTTACTCTATACAGGGGGCCGACGAGCAGTACTTC. Translated, it gives CASSYSIQGADEQYF.